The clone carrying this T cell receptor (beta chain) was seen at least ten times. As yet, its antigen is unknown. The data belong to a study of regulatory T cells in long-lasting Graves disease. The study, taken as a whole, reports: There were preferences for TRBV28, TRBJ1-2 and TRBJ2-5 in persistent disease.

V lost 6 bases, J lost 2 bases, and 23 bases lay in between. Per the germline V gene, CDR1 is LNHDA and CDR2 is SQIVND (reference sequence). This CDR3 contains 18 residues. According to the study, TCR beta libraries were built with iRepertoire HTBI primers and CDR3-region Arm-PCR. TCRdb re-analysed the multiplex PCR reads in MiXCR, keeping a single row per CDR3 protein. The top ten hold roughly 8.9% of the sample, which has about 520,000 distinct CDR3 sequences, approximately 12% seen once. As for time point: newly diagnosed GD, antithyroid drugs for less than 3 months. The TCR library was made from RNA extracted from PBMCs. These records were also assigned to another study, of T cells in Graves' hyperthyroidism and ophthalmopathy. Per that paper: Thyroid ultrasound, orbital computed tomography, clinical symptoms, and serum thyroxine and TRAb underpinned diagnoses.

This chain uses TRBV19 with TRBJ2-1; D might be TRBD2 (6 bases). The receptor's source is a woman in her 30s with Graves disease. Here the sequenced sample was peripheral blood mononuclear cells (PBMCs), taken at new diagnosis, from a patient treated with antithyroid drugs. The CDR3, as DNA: TGTGCCAGTAGAGGTGGTAGCGGAATACCTATAACCTACAATGAGCAGTTCTTC. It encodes CASRGGSGIPITYNEQFF.